This TCR beta chain emerged from a study of blood T cells in healthy people across ages. A note on this clonotype: One end of the junction fails to match germline, which may point to a read error.

The second PCR ran roughly 6 to 12 cycles with a sample-barcoded 5' primer and J-beta primers. Each CDR3 protein is one row after TCRdb ran MiXCR on the 5' RACE reads. Of some 1.8 million distinct CDR3 sequences in the sample, about two fifths were seen once. This receptor was identified in a human donor in good health. What was sequenced was blood.

Here the CDR3 reads CASSQDRGSGANVLAF. DNA for the CDR3: TGCGCCAGCAGCCAGGACAGGGGCTCTGGGGCCAACGTCCTGGCTTTC. The rearrangement uses TRBV5-1 and TRBJ2-6; 9 nucleotides agree with TRBD1. The CDR3 has 16 amino acids. In germline, CDR1 is SGHRS, CDR2 YFSETQ.